This TCR beta chain was obtained from a study of graft-versus-host responses after intestinal transplantation. Germline values: CDR1 SGHVS, CDR2 FQNEAQ. The length of the CDR3 is 16 residues. V lost 3 bases to trimming and J lost 8 bases; unmatched junction nucleotides: 7. TCRdb keeps only in-frame clones here, not all; method: immunoSEQ multiplex PCR. The data contain under 50,000 clones, about 90% of them singletons. Sequencing was performed on PBMCs, taken about 270 days after transplant. This chain links TRBV7-8 with TRBJ2-2, with TRBD2 matching over 12 bases. The sequence came from a human patient who received an intestinal transplant, so some T cells may come from the graft donor. The CDR3 DNA reads TGTGCCAGCAGCTTTACTAGCGGGGGGCCCCGGGGGGAGCTGTTTTTT. Its protein product is CASSFTSGGPRGELFF.